This is a list of T cell receptor beta chains from one sample in a study of cytomegalovirus exposure and HLA in healthy donors. Measured with immunoSEQ multiplex PCR; TCRdb has only the in-frame clones, and not every one. The data show tens of thousands of clones, roughly 93% seen once. Sequencing input: PBMCs. The receptors shown here come from a woman in her late teens or twenties in good health and CMV-seronegative. CDR3s leave out the opening cysteine and the closing phenylalanine or tryptophan.

TRBV5-6,ASSQTISQGFEKLF
TRBV7-2,ASSLLGGRFNSPLH
TRBV12-5,ASGFHGGRSNTGELF
TRBV5-3,ARTLSGDISKNIQY
TRBV6-1,ASSEASRTLYGYT
TRBV9,ASSAFGQGVIQNTIY
TRBV6-1,ASSPQGSSYEQY
TRBV18,ASSPRDRAHGNTIY
TRBV7-9,ASSLGVEFGELF
TRBV2,ASSGRQGRSEAF
TRBV12-5,ASGFGLAGGHADTQY
TRBV13,ASSLKTGNRETQY
TRBV7-2,ASSLSAKGETQY
TRBV6-1,ASRTGTGYT
TRBV7-2,ASSWTSRNEQF
TRBV19,ASSTEAGLGQF
TRBV19,ASSTQRGNEQY
TRBV10-3,AISGWGRGVEETQY
TRBV5-4,ASSSPGQAQETQY
TRBV7-3,ASSRGLAGTDTQY
TRBV11-2,ASSPPSETQY
TRBV30,AWKGSAGIREKLF
TRBV5-1,ASSLELQGNNYGYT
TRBV12-5,ASGPHRGRDYGYT
TRBV10-3,AIRTGLAGASYEQY
TRBV2,ASRKGASGGSGETQY
TRBV2,ASRRSPGGGETQY
TRBV5-5,AFWTDNNEQF
TRBV10-2,ASSEPSTDTQY
TRBV5-5,ASSLAGVPTGELF
TRBV7-9,ASSGLAGGTGELF
TRBV29-1,SVGPGGNEQF
TRBV4-1,ASSLEGVANYGYT
TRBV6-6,ASRGGSNQPQH
TRBV11-2,ASSLDPGGGATNTQY
TRBV6-1,ASSEQGGLNGYT
TRBV27,ASASSGTDTQY
TRBV2,ASSLLTSGAEGYT
TRBV9,ASSVPTHRPISGNTIY
TRBV6-6,ASSSQRGEQY
TRBV6-6,ASSYSRTGGYT
TRBV10-3,AIRPVADNINEQF
TRBV6-1,ASSEGGQGAYEQY
TRBV18,ASSTGTGYSYEQY
TRBV19,ASSIGGQGKSYT
TRBV9,ASSPRTGGEKLF
TRBV9,ASSPRTGSETQY
TRBV6-5,ASRGGGAQETQY
TRBV6-1,ASSEGTRGSEQF
TRBV15,ATSRTGDVSEQF
TRBV29-1,SVGGWDTEAF
TRBV5-1,ASSLELADTQY
TRBV29-1,SARRGQGTYEQY
TRBV4-2,ASSQDRSSGVDTQY
TRBV18,ASSSEDEQF